This T cell receptor (beta chain) originates from a study of OX40 agonist ivuxolimab in advanced cancers. Overall study findings and caveats: By week 6 at 0.1 to 3.0 mg/kg, blood CD4+ and CD8+ T cells had expanded clonally. It was not determined which antigens were specifically recognized by the peripheral T cells that had undergone clonal expansion.

Note on this clone: Antigen: not known.

Germline V CDR1 and CDR2: MNHEY, SMNVEV (reference sequence). V gave up 4 bases and J gave up 0 bases; unmatched junction bases: 9. This CDR3 is built from 17 residues. The assay was immunoSEQ multiplex PCR, and TCRdb's table has in-frame clones only and misses some. Found here are about 70,000 clones, roughly 80% of them singletons; the top ten hold more than 6.5%. This clonotype was obtained from an adult with an advanced solid tumor such as melanoma, head and neck, liver or kidney cancer. The starting material was CD4+ or CD8+ T cells sorted from blood, obtained in a trial of the OX40 agonist ivuxolimab. This sequence joins TRBV27 and TRBJ2-1; 7 positions match TRBD2. The CDR3 loop is CASSSIAGPSSYNEQFF. The CDR3 bases are TGTGCCAGCAGTTCGATAGCGGGTCCGAGCTCCTACAATGAGCAGTTCTTC.